These T cell receptor beta chains were read from a single sample in a study of sequential checkpoint blockade in melanoma. The method was immunoSEQ multiplex PCR; TCRdb's version includes in-frame clones alone and lacks a portion of them. Of several thousand clones detected, approximately 60% appear once; the ten largest clones hold approximately 8.7%. This material consisted of CD8+ T cells sorted from blood (inferred from file names), taken from a patient given nivolumab and ipilimumab in sequence. These receptor sequences come from a human donor with melanoma. The CDR3 runs from the conserved cysteine through the conserved F or W. Fields, in order: clone size, V gene, J gene, D gene, CDR3 DNA, CDR3 protein. A D gene is named only where the DNA matches it firmly. The listing skips clone size in some rows; elsewhere it reads once, few, many or a size class.

>NA|TRBV28|TRBJ2-1|TRBD2
TGTGCCAGCAGGCCTCTAGCGGACATCTACAATGAGCAGTTCTTC
CASRPLADIYNEQFF
>NA|TRBV10-1|TRBJ2-7|TRBD2
TGCGCCAGCAGTATAAAGGGCGTACTAGCGGGAGGATGCGAGCAGTACTTC
CASSIKGVLAGGCEQYF
>medium-sized|TRBV6-1|TRBJ1-2|NA
TGTGCCAGCAGTGGGACAGCTAACTATGGCTACACCTTC
CASSGTANYGYTF
>NA|TRBV21-1|TRBJ2-7|NA
TGTGCCAGCAGCAAGGGACTAGAGTCCTACGAGCAGTACTTC
CASSKGLESYEQYF
>once|TRBV5-8|TRBJ1-2|NA
TGTGCCAGCAGCCCCCTCGGCAGGGGCTATGGCTACACCTTC
CASSPLGRGYGYTF
>NA|TRBV7-2|TRBJ2-7|TRBD1
TGTGCCAGCAGCTCCCGAGGGCCGGGACAGGGTGACGAGCAGTACTTC
CASSSRGPGQGDEQYF
>NA|TRBV9|TRBJ2-1|NA
TGTGCCAGCAGTCCTCAAGCGCACAATGAGCAGTTCTTC
CASSPQAHNEQFF
>NA|TRBV28|TRBJ1-1|NA
TGTGCCAGCAGTTTTGCCCCGGGTGCGATAGGGAGGCAAGCTTTCTTT
CASSFAPGAIGRQAFF
>few|TRBV6-1|TRBJ1-1|NA
TGTGCCAGCAGTAGGACAGTGAACACTGAAGCTTTCTTT
CASSRTVNTEAFF
>NA|TRBV4-1|TRBJ2-7|NA
TGCGCCAGCAGCCACCGACAGGAGAGCTACGAGCAGTACTTC
CASSHRQESYEQYF
>few|TRBV19|TRBJ2-7|TRBD2
TGTGCCAGTAGTGTTGCTAGCGGGAGCTACGAGCAGTACTTC
CASSVASGSYEQYF
>NA|TRBV27|TRBJ1-2|NA
TGTGCCAGCAGTTTGAGGATTCATCATGGCTACACCTTC
CASSLRIHHGYTF
>NA|TRBV4-1|TRBJ1-5|NA
TGCGCCAGCAGCCAAGTGGTAAGGGCAAGGGGTATTCAGCCCCAGCATTTT
CASSQVVRARGIQPQHF
>few|TRBV7-2|TRBJ1-2|NA
TGTGCCAGCAGCAGGGAGGGCTATGGCTACACCTTC
CASSREGYGYTF
>NA|TRBV27|TRBJ1-1|NA
TGTGCCAGCAGTTTATTCGCCAGTAAGACTGAAGCTTTCTTT
CASSLFASKTEAFF
>NA|TRBV4-3|TRBJ2-7|NA
TGCGCCAGCAGCCAAGATTTAATACTGCGACAACGTTCCTACGAGCAGTACTTC
CASSQDLILRQRSYEQYF
>NA|TRBV11-1|TRBJ2-7|NA
TGTGCCAGCAGCTTAATAGGGGTTGAGCAGTACTTC
CASSLIGVEQYF
>NA|TRBV10-3|TRBJ2-2|NA
TGTGCCATCAGCGAAAATGCAGGGGGAGGAAACACCGGGGAGCTGTTTTTT
CAISENAGGGNTGELFF